The clone carrying this T cell receptor (beta chain) was seen just once. TCRdb keeps only in-frame clones here, not all; method: immunoSEQ multiplex PCR. In the table there are fewer than 110,000 clones, about 91% of which are singletons. This CDR3 contains 15 residues. The V segment lost 0 bases and the J segment 6 bases; nucleotides outside the gene matches: 7. Germline CDR1 is SGHRS and CDR2 is YFSETQ. This sample stems from a study of T cell changes during pregnancy in multiple sclerosis. The V and J genes are TRBV5-1 and TRBJ1-1, with TRBD1 identical over 8 bases. The sample was peripheral blood, taken in the second trimester of pregnancy. This clonotype was sampled from a female donor with multiple sclerosis, enrolled in a pregnancy study. The CDR3 reads CASSLEGQGVAEAFF. In DNA form, the CDR3 reads TGCGCCAGCAGCTTGGAAGGACAGGGTGTCGCTGAAGCTTTCTTT.